The clone carrying this T cell receptor beta chain was seen at least ten times. The sample is drawn from a study of blood T cells in healthy people across ages. The CDR3 runs to 13 residues. The germline V gene has CDR1 MGHDK and CDR2 SYGVNS. Unmatched junction bases numbered 6, after V lost 2 bases and J lost 12 bases. Together with a sample-barcoded 5' primer, a J-beta primer mix was included in a second PCR lasting roughly 6 to 12 cycles. TCRdb reprocessed the 5' RACE reads via MiXCR and lists one record per CDR3 protein. Counted here are around 780,000 distinct CDR3 sequences, around 50% occurring once; the ten biggest clones make up roughly 25%.

This clonotype was obtained from a middle-aged man in good health. The chain carries TRBV25-1 and TRBJ1-4, with 7 bases lining up with TRBD1. The sample consisted of blood. The CDR3 loop reads CASSEEGAAQLFF. In DNA form, the CDR3 reads TGTGCCAGCAGTGAAGAGGGGGCGGCGCAACTGTTTTTT.